Listed below are T cell receptor beta chains from one sample, sequenced in a study of PD-1 blockade in classical Hodgkin lymphoma. Repertoires were generated with immunoSEQ multiplex PCR, while TCRdb's copy carries only in-frame clones and drops some. The sample yields 20,000 to 25,000 clones, around 64% seen once. This specimen consisted of peripheral blood mononuclear cells (PBMCs), obtained at baseline. These receptors came from a human donor with classical Hodgkin lymphoma. Each CDR3 is given with its conserved first and last residue. D genes are given only for firm matches. Clone size is given for some rows only: seen once, a few or many times, or a class if the clone is expanded.

abundance: many
j_gene: TRBJ2-2
v_gene: TRBV30
d_gene: NA
CDR3nt: TGTGCCTGGAGAAGGGGGACTAACACCGGGGAGCTGTTTTTT
CDR3aa: CAWRRGTNTGELFF

abundance: NA
j_gene: TRBJ1-2
v_gene: TRBV6-5
d_gene: NA
CDR3nt: TGTGCCACCTCGCCCCGGACAACGAATGGCTACACCTTC
CDR3aa: CATSPRTTNGYTF

abundance: NA
j_gene: TRBJ1-6
v_gene: TRBV28
d_gene: TRBD1
CDR3nt: TGTGCCAGCAGGTACGACAGGGGAGAATCACCCCTCCACTTT
CDR3aa: CASRYDRGESPLHF

abundance: NA
j_gene: TRBJ1-2
v_gene: TRBV6-6
d_gene: TRBD1
CDR3nt: TGTGCCAGCAGATCCCACAGGGGGCAAGGCTACACCTTC
CDR3aa: CASRSHRGQGYTF

abundance: NA
j_gene: TRBJ2-5
v_gene: TRBV7-6
d_gene: NA
CDR3nt: TGTGCCAGCAGCTTTACAGGGAGCGAGAGGGAGACCCAGTACTTC
CDR3aa: CASSFTGSERETQYF

abundance: NA
j_gene: TRBJ1-5
v_gene: TRBV27
d_gene: TRBD1
CDR3nt: TGTGCCAGCAGTTTAAGAGGGGGCAATGGCAATCAGCCCCAGCATTTT
CDR3aa: CASSLRGGNGNQPQHF

abundance: NA
j_gene: TRBJ2-3
v_gene: TRBV12-5
d_gene: NA
CDR3nt: TGTGCTAGTGGTTCCCCCCCCGGGAATACGCAGTATTTT
CDR3aa: CASGSPPGNTQYF

abundance: NA
j_gene: TRBJ2-7
v_gene: TRBV6-1
d_gene: TRBD1
CDR3nt: TGTGCCAGCAGTGAATTGGTCAGGGGGCTCGACGAGCAGTACTTC
CDR3aa: CASSELVRGLDEQYF

abundance: NA
j_gene: TRBJ1-2
v_gene: TRBV2
d_gene: NA
CDR3nt: TGTGCCAGCAGGCCAATGGAGACAGTCAACTATGGCTACACCTTC
CDR3aa: CASRPMETVNYGYTF

abundance: NA
j_gene: TRBJ1-4
v_gene: TRBV19
d_gene: NA
CDR3nt: TGTGCCAGTAGTCGTGGAACTAATGAAAAACTGTTTTTT
CDR3aa: CASSRGTNEKLFF

abundance: NA
j_gene: TRBJ1-6
v_gene: TRBV5-1
d_gene: NA
CDR3nt: TGCGCCAGCAGCTCATACAGGGAAGGTTCACCCCTCCACTTT
CDR3aa: CASSSYREGSPLHF

abundance: NA
j_gene: TRBJ2-7
v_gene: TRBV29-1
d_gene: NA
CDR3nt: TGCAGCGTTGAAGGAGCCCGGGAGGAGCAGTACTTC
CDR3aa: CSVEGAREEQYF

abundance: NA
j_gene: TRBJ2-7
v_gene: TRBV19
d_gene: NA
CDR3nt: TGTGCCAGTAGTATAGTAGGGGGAGAGCAGTACTTC
CDR3aa: CASSIVGGEQYF

abundance: NA
j_gene: TRBJ2-7
v_gene: TRBV6-1
d_gene: NA
CDR3nt: TGTGCCAGCAGTGCCCCCTACGAGCAGTACTTC
CDR3aa: CASSAPYEQYF

abundance: NA
j_gene: TRBJ1-3
v_gene: TRBV6-1
d_gene: NA
CDR3nt: TGTGCCAGCAGTACTTACGGGGGAAACACCATATATTTT
CDR3aa: CASSTYGGNTIYF

abundance: once
j_gene: TRBJ2-1
v_gene: TRBV9
d_gene: NA
CDR3nt: TGTGCCAGCAGCGTAGGGAGGGGGTTGGGTGGCAATGAGCAGTTCTTC
CDR3aa: CASSVGRGLGGNEQFF

abundance: NA
j_gene: TRBJ2-7
v_gene: TRBV30
d_gene: NA
CDR3nt: TGTGCCTGGAGGGGTCCAACCTACGAGCAGTACTTC
CDR3aa: CAWRGPTYEQYF

abundance: few
j_gene: TRBJ2-7
v_gene: TRBV7-8
d_gene: NA
CDR3nt: TGTGCCAGCAGCCGGACTCCGGGCTACGAGCAGTACTTC
CDR3aa: CASSRTPGYEQYF

abundance: NA
j_gene: TRBJ1-1
v_gene: TRBV4-3
d_gene: NA
CDR3nt: TGCGCCAGCAGCCAAGACTCCAGGGTGAGTGAAGCTTTCTTT
CDR3aa: CASSQDSRVSEAFF

abundance: few
j_gene: TRBJ1-6
v_gene: TRBV6-6
d_gene: NA
CDR3nt: TGTGCCAGCACTTCGGGCCTTCTATCACCCCTCCACTTT
CDR3aa: CASTSGLLSPLHF

abundance: few
j_gene: TRBJ1-4
v_gene: TRBV18
d_gene: NA
CDR3nt: TGTGCCAGCTCACCAACGGCAGATGCAACTAATGAAAAACTGTTTTTT
CDR3aa: CASSPTADATNEKLFF

abundance: few
j_gene: TRBJ2-5
v_gene: TRBV2
d_gene: TRBD1
CDR3nt: TGTGCCAGCAAAGGACAGGGGGCGCCAGAGACCCAGTACTTC
CDR3aa: CASKGQGAPETQYF

abundance: NA
j_gene: TRBJ2-3
v_gene: TRBV28
d_gene: NA
CDR3nt: TGTGCCAGCAGTTCCCAGAGGAAGGAGCCAGATACGCAGTATTTT
CDR3aa: CASSSQRKEPDTQYF

abundance: NA
j_gene: TRBJ2-5
v_gene: TRBV25-1
d_gene: TRBD2
CDR3nt: TGTGCCAGCAGTGAATATAGCGGGGGAGTCCGAGAGACCCAGTACTTC
CDR3aa: CASSEYSGGVRETQYF

abundance: few
j_gene: TRBJ1-6
v_gene: TRBV6-1
d_gene: NA
CDR3nt: TGTGCCAGCCGGGACGGGGCGGTAGGGCCCCTCCACTTT
CDR3aa: CASRDGAVGPLHF

abundance: NA
j_gene: TRBJ1-2
v_gene: TRBV19
d_gene: TRBD1
CDR3nt: TGTGCCAGTAGCGTGACAGGGGCTGGCTACACCTTC
CDR3aa: CASSVTGAGYTF

abundance: NA
j_gene: TRBJ1-1
v_gene: TRBV18
d_gene: TRBD1
CDR3nt: TGTGCCAGCTCAGTGACAGGGGTGAACACTGAAGCTTTCTTT
CDR3aa: CASSVTGVNTEAFF

abundance: few
j_gene: TRBJ1-4
v_gene: TRBV7-9
d_gene: NA
CDR3nt: TGTGCCAGCAGCCGCGGGCAGGGGAGTAATGAAAAACTGTTTTTT
CDR3aa: CASSRGQGSNEKLFF

abundance: NA
j_gene: TRBJ1-2
v_gene: TRBV4-1
d_gene: NA
CDR3nt: TGCGCCAGCAGCCAAGCGCACCCCAAGGACTACACCTTC
CDR3aa: CASSQAHPKDYTF

abundance: NA
j_gene: TRBJ1-1
v_gene: TRBV10-1
d_gene: NA
CDR3nt: TGCGCCAGCAGTTTTGGGGTTCGGAGCGCTGAAGCTTTCTTT
CDR3aa: CASSFGVRSAEAFF

abundance: NA
j_gene: TRBJ2-3
v_gene: TRBV6-6
d_gene: NA
CDR3nt: TGTGCCAGCAGTCTCGCGGCGGGGCTAGATACGCAGTATTTT
CDR3aa: CASSLAAGLDTQYF

abundance: NA
j_gene: TRBJ1-1
v_gene: TRBV30
d_gene: NA
CDR3nt: TGTGCCTGGAGTGTCACAGGGCTGAACACTGAAGCTTTCTTT
CDR3aa: CAWSVTGLNTEAFF

abundance: few
j_gene: TRBJ2-5
v_gene: TRBV27
d_gene: TRBD1
CDR3nt: TGTGCCACAGTGTGGCCGAGAGGACAGGGGGTCCAAGAGACCCAGTACTTC
CDR3aa: CATVWPRGQGVQETQYF

abundance: NA
j_gene: TRBJ2-3
v_gene: TRBV9
d_gene: TRBD2
CDR3nt: TGTGCCAGCAGCGTAGCTGGGACTAGCGTTGATACGCAGTATTTT
CDR3aa: CASSVAGTSVDTQYF

abundance: NA
j_gene: TRBJ2-1
v_gene: TRBV5-1
d_gene: NA
CDR3nt: TGCGCCAGCAGCCGGACCGGTGTAGGGGCTAGCGCGTCAAACTCCTACAATGAGCAGTTCTTC
CDR3aa: CASSRTGVGASASNSYNEQFF

abundance: NA
j_gene: TRBJ1-2
v_gene: TRBV7-2
d_gene: TRBD1
CDR3nt: TGTGCCAGCAGCTCCCGACAGGGAGACTATGGCTACACCTTC
CDR3aa: CASSSRQGDYGYTF

abundance: NA
j_gene: TRBJ2-1
v_gene: TRBV7-2
d_gene: NA
CDR3nt: TGTGCCAGCAGCTTAGGGTCACTGAGGGGCAATGAGCAGTTCTTC
CDR3aa: CASSLGSLRGNEQFF

abundance: NA
j_gene: TRBJ1-4
v_gene: TRBV18
d_gene: TRBD1
CDR3nt: TGTGCCAGCTCACCTCCGCCGGGACAGAATGAAAAACTGTTTTTT
CDR3aa: CASSPPPGQNEKLFF

abundance: NA
j_gene: TRBJ1-2
v_gene: TRBV5-1
d_gene: NA
CDR3nt: TGCGCCAGCAGCTGGACCCCGGGATCCAACTATGGCTACACCTTC
CDR3aa: CASSWTPGSNYGYTF

abundance: NA
j_gene: TRBJ1-2
v_gene: TRBV6-5
d_gene: TRBD1
CDR3nt: TGTGCCAGCAGGGGACAGGGGCAGGGCTACACCTTC
CDR3aa: CASRGQGQGYTF

abundance: NA
j_gene: TRBJ1-4
v_gene: TRBV19
d_gene: NA
CDR3nt: TGTGCCAGTAGTATCGGGGCAGGGAATGAAAAACTGTTTTTT
CDR3aa: CASSIGAGNEKLFF

abundance: NA
j_gene: TRBJ2-3
v_gene: TRBV10-2
d_gene: TRBD2
CDR3nt: TGCGCCAGCAGTGTACGGGGGGGTACGCAGTATTTT
CDR3aa: CASSVRGGTQYF

abundance: NA
j_gene: TRBJ2-5
v_gene: TRBV7-8
d_gene: NA
CDR3nt: TGTGCCAGCAACGAGGAGGGGGCCCAAGAGACCCAGTACTTC
CDR3aa: CASNEEGAQETQYF

abundance: NA
j_gene: TRBJ2-3
v_gene: TRBV28
d_gene: TRBD2
CDR3nt: TGTGCCAGCAGTCCCCAACTAGCGGGAGAGCGAGATACGCAGTATTTT
CDR3aa: CASSPQLAGERDTQYF

abundance: NA
j_gene: TRBJ1-2
v_gene: TRBV19
d_gene: NA
CDR3nt: TGTGCCAGTAGTATTCTGTCCGGGGACTATGGCTACACCTTC
CDR3aa: CASSILSGDYGYTF

abundance: NA
j_gene: TRBJ1-2
v_gene: TRBV29-1
d_gene: NA
CDR3nt: TGCAGCGCCCATCCGGGACCGGCTAACTATGGCTACACCTTC
CDR3aa: CSAHPGPANYGYTF

abundance: NA
j_gene: TRBJ1-1
v_gene: TRBV18
d_gene: NA
CDR3nt: TGTGCCAGCTCACTAGGACAACCGACTGAAGCTTTCTTT
CDR3aa: CASSLGQPTEAFF

abundance: medium-sized
j_gene: TRBJ1-1
v_gene: TRBV29-1
d_gene: NA
CDR3nt: TGCAGCGTTATGAACACTGAAGCTTTCTTT
CDR3aa: CSVMNTEAFF

abundance: NA
j_gene: TRBJ2-5
v_gene: TRBV7-3
d_gene: TRBD1
CDR3nt: TGTGCCAGCAGCTTCAAGGGGGCGATAATCCAAGAGACCCAGTACTTC
CDR3aa: CASSFKGAIIQETQYF

abundance: NA
j_gene: TRBJ1-3
v_gene: TRBV6-1
d_gene: NA
CDR3nt: TGTGCCAGCAGCTTCGGAAACACCATATATTTT
CDR3aa: CASSFGNTIYF

abundance: NA
j_gene: TRBJ2-2
v_gene: TRBV7-6
d_gene: NA
CDR3nt: TGTGCCAGCAGCTTAAACAGGAACACCGGGGAGCTGTTTTTT
CDR3aa: CASSLNRNTGELFF

abundance: NA
j_gene: TRBJ1-6
v_gene: TRBV10-3
d_gene: TRBD1
CDR3nt: TGTGCCACAAACCGGGACAGGGGTTATAATTCACCCCTCCACTTT
CDR3aa: CATNRDRGYNSPLHF

abundance: NA
j_gene: TRBJ2-2
v_gene: TRBV10-3
d_gene: NA
CDR3nt: TGTGCCATCATACAGAGGAACACCGGGGAGCTGTTTTTT
CDR3aa: CAIIQRNTGELFF

abundance: NA
j_gene: TRBJ2-1
v_gene: TRBV6-5
d_gene: TRBD2
CDR3nt: TGTGCCAGCAGTTACTCGAGCGGGAGCATCAATGAGCAGTTCTTC
CDR3aa: CASSYSSGSINEQFF

abundance: NA
j_gene: TRBJ1-5
v_gene: TRBV28
d_gene: NA
CDR3nt: TGTGCCAGCGCAGGAAACAATCAGCCCCAGCATTTT
CDR3aa: CASAGNNQPQHF

abundance: NA
j_gene: TRBJ2-7
v_gene: TRBV11-1
d_gene: TRBD1
CDR3nt: TGTGCCAGCAGCTTATCGACAGGGGCCGTCTGGGAGCAGTACTTC
CDR3aa: CASSLSTGAVWEQYF

abundance: few
j_gene: TRBJ1-3
v_gene: TRBV28
d_gene: NA
CDR3nt: TGTGCCAGCAGTTTGTCCGAGCTAAGCTCTGGAAACACCATATATTTT
CDR3aa: CASSLSELSSGNTIYF

abundance: once
j_gene: TRBJ1-1
v_gene: TRBV6-5
d_gene: NA
CDR3nt: TGTGCCAGCAGTTACTTACCAGGGGACACTGAAGCTTTCTTT
CDR3aa: CASSYLPGDTEAFF

abundance: few
j_gene: TRBJ2-1
v_gene: TRBV7-3
d_gene: NA
CDR3nt: TGTGCCAGCAGCTTTGGGTGGGGTGAGCAGTTCTTC
CDR3aa: CASSFGWGEQFF

abundance: once
j_gene: TRBJ2-3
v_gene: TRBV6-6
d_gene: NA
CDR3nt: TGTGCCAGCACCCGACCGGGAGTTGTAGTAGGGGATACGCAGTATTTT
CDR3aa: CASTRPGVVVGDTQYF